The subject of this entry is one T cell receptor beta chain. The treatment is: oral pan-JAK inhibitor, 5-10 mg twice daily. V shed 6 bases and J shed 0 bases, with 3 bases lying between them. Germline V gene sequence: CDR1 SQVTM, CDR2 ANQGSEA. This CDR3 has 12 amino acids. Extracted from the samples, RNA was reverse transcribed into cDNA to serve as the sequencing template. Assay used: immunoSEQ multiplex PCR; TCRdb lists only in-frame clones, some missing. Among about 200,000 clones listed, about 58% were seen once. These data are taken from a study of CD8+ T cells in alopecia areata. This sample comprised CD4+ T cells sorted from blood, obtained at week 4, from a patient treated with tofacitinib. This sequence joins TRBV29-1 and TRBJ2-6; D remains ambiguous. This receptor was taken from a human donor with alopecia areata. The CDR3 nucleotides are TGCAGCGTGATCTCTGGGGCCAACGTCCTGACTTTC. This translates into CSVISGANVLTF.